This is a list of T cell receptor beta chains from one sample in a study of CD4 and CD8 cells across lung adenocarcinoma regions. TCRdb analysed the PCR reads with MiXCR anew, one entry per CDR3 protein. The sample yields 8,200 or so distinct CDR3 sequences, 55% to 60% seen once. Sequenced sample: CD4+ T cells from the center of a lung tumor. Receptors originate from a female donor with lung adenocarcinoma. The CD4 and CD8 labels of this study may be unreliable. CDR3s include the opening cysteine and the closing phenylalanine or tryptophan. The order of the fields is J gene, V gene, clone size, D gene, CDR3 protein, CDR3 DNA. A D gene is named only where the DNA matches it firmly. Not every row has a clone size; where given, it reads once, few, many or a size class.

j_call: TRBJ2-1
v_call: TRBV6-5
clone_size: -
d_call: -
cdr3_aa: CASSLNLGRGIGQFF
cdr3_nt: TGTGCCAGCAGTTTAAATCTTGGACGGGGAATTGGGCAGTTCTTC

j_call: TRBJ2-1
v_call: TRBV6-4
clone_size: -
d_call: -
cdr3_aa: CASSVGRGSANEQFF
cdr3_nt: TGTGCCAGCAGTGTAGGCAGGGGATCCGCCAATGAGCAGTTCTTC

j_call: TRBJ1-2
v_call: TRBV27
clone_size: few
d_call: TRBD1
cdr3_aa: CASRPSGTGALRENF
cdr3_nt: TGTGCCAGCAGACCCTCCGGGACAGGGGCTCTACGGGAGAACTTC

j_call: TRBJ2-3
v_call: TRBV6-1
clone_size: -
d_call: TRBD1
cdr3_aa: CARSAETVSTGAQYF
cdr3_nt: TGTGCCAGGAGTGCTGAGACTGTGAGCACAGGGGCGCAGTATTTT

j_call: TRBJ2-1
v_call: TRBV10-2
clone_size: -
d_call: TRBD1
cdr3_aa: CASTEDRTYTEQFF
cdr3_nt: TGCGCCAGCACCGAGGACAGGACTTACACTGAGCAGTTCTTC

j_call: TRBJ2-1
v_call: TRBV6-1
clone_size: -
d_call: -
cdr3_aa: CASSEIGASYNEQFF
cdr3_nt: TGTGCCAGCAGTGAAATCGGGGCATCCTACAATGAGCAGTTCTTC

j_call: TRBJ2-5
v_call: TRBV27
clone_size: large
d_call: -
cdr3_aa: CASSFGIQETQYF
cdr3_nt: TGTGCCAGCAGTTTTGGGATCCAAGAGACCCAGTACTTC

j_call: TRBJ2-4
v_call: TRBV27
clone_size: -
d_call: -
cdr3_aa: CARANGGGDGNIQYF
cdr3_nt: TGTGCCAGGGCCAACGGCGGCGGGGACGGAAACATTCAGTACTTC

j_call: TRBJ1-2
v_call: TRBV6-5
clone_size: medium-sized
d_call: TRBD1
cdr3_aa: CASSYSGGGYTF
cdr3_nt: TGTGCCAGCAGTTATTCAGGGGGCGGCTACACCTTC

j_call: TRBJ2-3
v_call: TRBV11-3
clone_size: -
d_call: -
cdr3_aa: CAGSGHGGPDTQYF
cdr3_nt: TGTGCGGGCAGTGGGCACGGGGGGCCAGATACGCAGTATTTT

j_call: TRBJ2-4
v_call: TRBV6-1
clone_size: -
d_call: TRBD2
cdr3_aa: CASRVSGGRAKNIQYF
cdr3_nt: TGTGCCAGCCGCGTCTCGGGGGGGAGAGCCAAAAACATTCAGTACTTC

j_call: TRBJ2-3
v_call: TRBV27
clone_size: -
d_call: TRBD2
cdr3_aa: CASRSPRAGGKDTQYF
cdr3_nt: TGTGCCAGCCGTTCCCCACGAGCGGGAGGGAAAGATACTCAGTATTTC

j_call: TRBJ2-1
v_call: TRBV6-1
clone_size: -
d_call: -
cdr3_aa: CASSPPSGALRNEQFF
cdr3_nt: TGTGCCAGCAGTCCCCCTTCAGGGGCGCTTAGAAATGAGCAGTTCTTC

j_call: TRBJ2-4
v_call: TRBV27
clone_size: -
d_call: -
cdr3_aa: CASRRATNTQYF
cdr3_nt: TGTGCCAGCCGGAGAGCCACGAATACGCAGTACTTC

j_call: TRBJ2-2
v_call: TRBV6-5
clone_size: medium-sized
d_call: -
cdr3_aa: CASSPRGAGELFF
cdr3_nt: TGTGCCAGCAGCCCAAGGGGGGCCGGGGAGCTGTTTTTT

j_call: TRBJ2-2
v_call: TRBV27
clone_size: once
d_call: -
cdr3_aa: CASRQERAMNTGELYF
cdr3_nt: TGTGCCAGCCGACAGGAGCGGGCGATGAACACCGGGGAGCTGTATTTT

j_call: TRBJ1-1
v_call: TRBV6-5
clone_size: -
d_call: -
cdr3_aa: CASSYINIFTEAFF
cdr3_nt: TGTGCCAGCAGTTACATTAACATCTTTACTGAAGCTTTCTTT

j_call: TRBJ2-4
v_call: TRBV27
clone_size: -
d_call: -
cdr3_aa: CASSVTGLGAKNIQYF
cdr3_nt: TGTGCCAGCAGCGTAACGGGGCTGGGAGCCAAAAACATTCAGTACTTC

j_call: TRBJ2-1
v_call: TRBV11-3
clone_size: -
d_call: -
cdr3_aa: CASSLSGNEQFF
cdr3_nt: TGTGCCAGCAGCTTATCAGGGAATGAGCAGTTCTTC

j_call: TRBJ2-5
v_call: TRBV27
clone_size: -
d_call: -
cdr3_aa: CASTTLGGETQYF
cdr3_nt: TGTGCCAGCACTACCCTGGGGGGAGAGACCCAGTACTTC

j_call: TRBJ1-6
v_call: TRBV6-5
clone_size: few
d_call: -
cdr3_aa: CASRHQNSPLHF
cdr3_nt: TGTGCCAGCCGTCACCAAAATTCACCCCTCCACTTT

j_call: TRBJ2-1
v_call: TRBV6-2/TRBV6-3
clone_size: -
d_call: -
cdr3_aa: CASRTNNEQFF
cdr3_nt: TGTGCCAGCAGGACTAACAATGAGCAGTTCTTC

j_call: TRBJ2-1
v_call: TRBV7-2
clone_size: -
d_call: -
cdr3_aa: CASSLGGRDTLSSYNEQFF
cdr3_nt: TGTGCCAGCAGCTTAGGGGGACGGGACACTTTGAGCTCCTACAATGAGCAGTTCTTC

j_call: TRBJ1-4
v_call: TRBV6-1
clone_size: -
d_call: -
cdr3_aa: CASRQGGGDEKLFF
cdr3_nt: TGTGCCAGCAGACAGGGTGGGGGGGATGAAAAACTGTTTTTT